The source of this TCR beta chain is a study of blood T cell repertoires in COVID-19. Study information: COVID-19 samples collected from the United States, Italy and Spain covered acute and convalescent phases.

TCRdb's table, derived via immunoSEQ multiplex PCR, lists solely in-frame clones and lacks some. The table lists around 260,000 clones, 70% to 90% of them singletons. Germline CDR1 SGDLS, CDR2 YYNGEE. V gave up 7 bases and J gave up 6 bases; unmatched junction bases: 11. The CDR3 runs 15 residues. This clone was seen once. The chain employs TRBV9 and TRBJ2-3; 10 nucleotides match TRBD2. Sequenced sample: peripheral blood. This receptor was identified in a man between 18 and 35 years old with active or convalescent COVID-19. The CDR3 sequence: CASALAGQVFDTQYF. DNA of the CDR3: TGTGCCAGCGCACTAGCGGGGCAAGTATTCGATACGCAGTATTTT.